This T cell receptor (beta chain) emerged from a study of CD8 T cells in ankylosing spondylitis. Study-wide points: There was a TCR beta motif, made of roughly eight highly homologous variants, that appeared characteristic of ankylosing spondylitis blood. Both synovial fluid and blood in reactive arthritis had previously been reported to carry some motif variants. Clones linked to disease, bearing a CD8+ phenotype, were relatively rare in peripheral blood. Within matched ankylosing spondylitis synovial fluid, disease-linked clones were reportedly significantly enriched.

Quantitative 5'-RACE with molecular barcodes was used to make the TCR beta libraries. TCRdb reanalysed the 5' RACE reads using MiXCR and keeps one entry per CDR3 protein. The table shows under 150,000 distinct CDR3 sequences, with 17% occurring only once. In regard to this clonotype: Its antigen is as yet unknown.

The receptor comes from a male donor with ankylosing spondylitis. The sample was blood, either unsorted or a sorted T cell fraction (not recorded which).

This chain's CDR3 is CASSPRLGWDYEQYF. The CDR3 region has the DNA TGTGCCAGCAGCCCTAGGCTGGGATGGGACTACGAGCAGTACTTC. This chain uses TRBV3-1 with TRBJ2-7; D gene uncertain. The CDR3 sequence is 15 residues long. The V gene lost 4 bases and the J gene lost 3 bases, with 16 bases spanning the gap. CDR1 and CDR2 (germline): LGHDT, YNNKEL (reference sequence).